Sequencing of this T cell receptor beta chain was carried out in a study of cytomegalovirus exposure and HLA in healthy donors. The study's findings and limits: The study designated fewer than 200 TCR beta chains cytomegalovirus-associated. In vitro experiments confirmed that three CMV-associated chains were specific for CMV antigens.

To note about this clone: Its target is not known.

The protocol was immunoSEQ multiplex PCR, while the TCRdb copy is restricted to in-frame clones and leaves out a portion. The table shows a few hundred thousand clones, with more than 80% occurring only once. The CDR3 runs to 12 residues. V was cut by 2 bases and J by 7 bases, with 9 bases left in between. From germline, CDR1 is MNHNY and CDR2 SVGAGI (reference sequence). The sample was PBMCs. The clonotype comes from a woman younger than 30 in good health and CMV-seronegative. This chain connects TRBV6-6 to TRBJ2-7; D gene uncertain. Here the CDR3 reads CASSYTYWEQYF. In nucleotides, the CDR3 is TGTGCCAGCAGTTACACCTATTGGGAGCAGTACTTC.